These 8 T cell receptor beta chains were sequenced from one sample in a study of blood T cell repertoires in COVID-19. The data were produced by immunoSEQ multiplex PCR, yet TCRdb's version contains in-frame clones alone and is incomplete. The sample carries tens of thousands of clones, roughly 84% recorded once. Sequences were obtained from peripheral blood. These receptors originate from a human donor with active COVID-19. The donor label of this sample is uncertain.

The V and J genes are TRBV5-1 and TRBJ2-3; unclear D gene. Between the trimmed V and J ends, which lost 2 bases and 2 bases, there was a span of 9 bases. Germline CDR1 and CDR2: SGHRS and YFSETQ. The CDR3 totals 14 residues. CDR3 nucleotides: TGCGCCAGCAGCTTATTAGTATCCACAGATACGCAGTATTTT. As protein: CASSLLVSTDTQYF. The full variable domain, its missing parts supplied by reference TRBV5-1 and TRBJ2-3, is KAGVTQTPRYLIKTRGQQVTLSCSPISGHRSVSWYQQTPGQGLQFLFEYFSETQRNKGNFPGRFSGRQFSNSRSEMNVSTLELGDSALYLCASSLLVSTDTQYFGPGTRLTVL.

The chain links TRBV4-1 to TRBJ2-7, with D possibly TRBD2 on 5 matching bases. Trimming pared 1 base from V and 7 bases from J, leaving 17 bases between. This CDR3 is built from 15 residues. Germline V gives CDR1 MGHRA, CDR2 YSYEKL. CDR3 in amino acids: CASSQGVRVSGEQYF. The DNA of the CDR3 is TGCGCCAGCAGCCAAGGAGTTAGGGTATCGGGGGAGCAGTACTTC.

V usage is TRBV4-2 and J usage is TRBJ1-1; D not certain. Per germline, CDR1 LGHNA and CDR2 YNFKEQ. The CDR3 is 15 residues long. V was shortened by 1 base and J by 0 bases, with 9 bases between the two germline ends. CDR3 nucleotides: TGTGCCAGCAGCCAAGTTTTGGAGATGAACACTGAAGCTTTCTTT. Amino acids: CASSQVLEMNTEAFF.

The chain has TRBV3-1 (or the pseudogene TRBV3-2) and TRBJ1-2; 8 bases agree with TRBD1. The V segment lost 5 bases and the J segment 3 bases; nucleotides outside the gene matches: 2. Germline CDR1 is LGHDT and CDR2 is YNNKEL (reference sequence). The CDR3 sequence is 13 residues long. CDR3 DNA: TGTGCCAGCAGCGACAGGGGCGACTATGGCTACACCTTC. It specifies CASSDRGDYGYTF.

The CDR3 spells CASSYGTGNPTDTQYF. For the CDR3, the DNA is TGTGCCAGCAGTTACGGCACCGGGAATCCCACAGATACGCAGTATTTT. V is TRBV6-2 or TRBV6-3 and J is TRBJ2-3; possible D gene TRBD2, 5 bases. V shed 2 bases and J shed 2 bases, with 14 bases lying between them. Per germline, CDR1 MNHEY and CDR2 SVGEGT. The CDR3 consists of 16 residues.

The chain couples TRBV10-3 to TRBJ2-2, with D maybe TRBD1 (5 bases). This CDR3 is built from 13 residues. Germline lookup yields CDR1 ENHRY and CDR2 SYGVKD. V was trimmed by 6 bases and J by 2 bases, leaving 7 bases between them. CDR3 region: CAIRGDNTGELFF. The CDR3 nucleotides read TGTGCCATCAGAGGGGATAACACCGGGGAGCTGTTTTTT.

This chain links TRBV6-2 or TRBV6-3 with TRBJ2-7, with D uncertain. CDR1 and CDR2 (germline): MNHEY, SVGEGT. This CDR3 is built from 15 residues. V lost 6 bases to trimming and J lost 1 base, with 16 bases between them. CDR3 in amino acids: CASSPNRVHSYEQYF. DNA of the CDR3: TGTGCCAGCAGCCCCAACCGGGTCCATTCCTACGAGCAGTACTTC.

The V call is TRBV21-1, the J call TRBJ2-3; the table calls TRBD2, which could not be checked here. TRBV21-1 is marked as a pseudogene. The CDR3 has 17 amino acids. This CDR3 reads CASGLSGEIARTDTQYF. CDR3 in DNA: TGTGCCAGCGGGCTTAGCGGGGAGATTGCGCGCACAGATACGCAGTATTTT.